The 21 T cell receptor beta chains below were found in one sample sequenced in a study of cytomegalovirus exposure and HLA in healthy donors. The PCR was carried out with 60 Vbeta primers and 13 Jbeta primers. Repertoires were generated with immunoSEQ multiplex PCR, while TCRdb's copy carries only in-frame clones and drops some. Counted here are 110,000 to 150,000 clones, approximately 70% occurring once; the ten biggest clones make up 2% to 2.5%. The source material was PBMCs. The receptors were sampled from a woman aged 60-75 years in good health and CMV-seropositive.

This clone occurred once. This chain joins TRBV9 and TRBJ2-3, with 7 bases lining up with TRBD2. This CDR3 has 14 residues. Germline CDR1 reads SGDLS; CDR2 reads YYNGEE. The trim removed 4 bases at V and 4 bases at J, leaving 6 bases unmatched. The CDR3 sequence: CASSPGGGPDTQYF. CDR3 sequence (DNA): TGTGCCAGCAGCCCGGGGGGAGGGCCAGATACGCAGTATTTT.

Only a few counts were recorded for this clone. The CDR3 DNA is TGTGCCAGCAGCTTGGAGCGGCGGGGCTACACCTTC. Protein sequence: CASSLERRGYTF. This chain joins TRBV5-6 and TRBJ1-2; the D is unclear. From germline, CDR1 is SGHDT and CDR2 YYEEEE. The CDR3 contains 12 residues. V was trimmed by 0 bases and J by 8 bases, leaving 8 bases between them.

The chain uses TRBV4-1 and TRBJ2-3; 9 bases agree with TRBD2. CDR1 is MGHRA and CDR2 is YSYEKL in the germline V gene. The CDR3 sequence is 20 residues long. Trimming removed 1 base from V and 2 bases from J; junction bases left unmatched: 16. The CDR3 loop reads CASSQVGLAGRQKHTDTQYF. DNA for the CDR3: TGCGCCAGCAGCCAAGTCGGGCTAGCGGGACGCCAAAAGCACACAGATACGCAGTATTTT.

A single count supports this clone. The rearrangement uses TRBV29-1 and TRBJ2-7; 8 bases fit TRBD2. From germline, CDR1 is SQVTM and CDR2 ANQGSEA. J lost 5 bases, V lost 3 bases, and 3 bases had no gene match. The CDR3 consists of 12 residues. The CDR3 DNA sequence: TGCAGCGTTGACAGCGGGAGTCACGAGCAGTACTTC. Translation: CSVDSGSHEQYF.

The chain joins TRBV7-9 to TRBJ2-1; D possibly corresponds to TRBD2 (5 bases). This CDR3 contains 15 residues. The germline V gene encodes CDR1 SEHNR and CDR2 FQNEAQ (reference sequence). V lost 5 bases and J 6 bases, leaving 17 bases between the germline ends. This chain's CDR3 is CASSPPWGSGNEQFF. For the CDR3, the DNA is TGTGCCAGCAGCCCCCCCTGGGGAAGCGGCAATGAGCAGTTCTTC.

This clone was recorded only once. The rearrangement uses TRBV5-6 and TRBJ1-2; 8 nucleotides agree with TRBD1. Germline CDR1 and CDR2: SGHDT and YYEEEE. With 0 bases clipped from V and 7 bases from J, the junction kept 5 bases outside the gene matches. This CDR3 spans 14 amino acids. CDR3 region: CASSLGGQGGGYTF. The CDR3 bases are TGTGCCAGCAGCTTGGGTGGACAGGGCGGTGGCTACACCTTC.

This clone was observed a single time. The V call is TRBV9, the J call TRBJ2-5, with 7 bases that match TRBD1. The CDR3 has 15 amino acids. The ends lost 4 bases at V and 4 bases at J; junction bases unmatched: 10. Germline V lookup: CDR1 SGDLS, CDR2 YYNGEE. CDR3 nucleotides: TGTGCCAGCAGCCAGACAGGGAATTACGGAGAGACCCAGTACTTC. The encoded protein is CASSQTGNYGETQYF.

This rearrangement joins TRBV4-2 to TRBJ1-5; perhaps TRBD1 as D (5 bases). Trimming took 4 bases from V and 5 from J, leaving 12 bases between them. This CDR3 spans 14 amino acids. Per germline, CDR1 LGHNA and CDR2 YNFKEQ. The CDR3: CASSRKGNDQPQHF. CDR3 in DNA: TGTGCCAGCAGCCGAAAGGGGAACGATCAGCCCCAGCATTTT.

The V gene is TRBV5-1, the J gene TRBJ2-2; D might be TRBD1 (6 bases). The length of the CDR3 is 17 residues. Germline V lookup: CDR1 SGHRS, CDR2 YFSETQ. V shed 0 bases and J shed 0 bases, with 12 bases lying between them. CDR3 nucleotide sequence: TGCGCCAGCAGCTTGGCGCCGGGACAAACGAACACCGGGGAGCTGTTTTTT. This codes for CASSLAPGQTNTGELFF.

V is TRBV14 and J is TRBJ1-1; no firm D call. The germline V gene has CDR1 SGHDN and CDR2 FVKESK. CDR3 length: 13 residues. Trimming removed 0 bases from V and 1 base from J, with 3 bases in between. Here the CDR3 reads CASSQDQNTEAFF. Written as DNA, the CDR3 is TGTGCCAGCAGCCAAGATCAGAACACTGAAGCTTTCTTT.

V usage is TRBV6-1 and J usage is TRBJ1-1, with D perhaps matching TRBD1 (5 bases). CDR1 MNHNS and CDR2 SASEGT come from the germline V gene. Between the trimmed V and J ends, which lost 6 bases and 8 bases, there was a span of 16 bases. The CDR3 totals 13 residues. This chain's CDR3 is CASSIQGRAEAFF. The CDR3 DNA sequence: TGTGCCAGCAGCATTCAGGGTAGGGCCGAAGCTTTCTTT.

This chain connects TRBV28 to TRBJ2-7; 12 positions match TRBD2. Germline trimming cut 6 bases from V and 4 bases from J; bases unmatched to any gene: 4. CDR3 length equals 14 residues. CDR1 and CDR2 (germline): MDHEN, SYDVKM. The CDR3 is CASRSTSGSYEQYF. In DNA form, the CDR3 reads TGTGCCAGCAGGTCGACTAGCGGGAGTTACGAGCAGTACTTC. The complete variable domain, with remaining parts taken from reference TRBV28 and TRBJ2-7, reads DVKVTQSSRYLVKRTGEKVFLECVQDMDHENMFWYRQDPGLGLRLIYFSYDVKMKEKGDIPEGYSVSREKKERFSLILESASTNQTSMYLCASRSTSGSYEQYFGPGTRLTVT.

V and J are TRBV2 and TRBJ1-5, with TRBD1 as a possible D gene (5 bases). CDR1 SNHLY and CDR2 FYNNEI come from the germline V gene. This CDR3 has 15 residues. V was clipped by 1 base and J by 6 bases, with 13 bases between them. CDR3 loop: CASSEEGALGQPQHF. CDR3 DNA: TGTGCCAGCAGTGAAGAAGGGGCGCTGGGTCAGCCCCAGCATTTT.

V and J are TRBV5-1 and TRBJ2-3, with 8 nucleotides matching TRBD1. This CDR3 is built from 15 residues. V lost 0 bases to trimming and J lost 6 bases; unmatched junction nucleotides: 6. Germline V gene sequence: CDR1 SGHRS, CDR2 YFSETQ. The CDR3 protein is CASSLESGGWDTQYF. The CDR3, as DNA: TGCGCCAGCAGCTTGGAGTCAGGGGGCTGGGATACGCAGTATTTT.

For this clone: A junction end diverges from the germline sequence, so it may reflect a read error. The chain combines TRBV15 with TRBJ2-5; the match to TRBD1 covers 9 bases. Germline loops: CDR1 LNHNV, CDR2 YYDKDF (reference sequence). The CDR3 sequence is 13 residues long. CDR3 loop: CATSSSPSQGAHF. The CDR3 nucleotides read TGTGCCACCAGCAGCTCCCCCTCACAGGGGGCACACTTC.

The genes are TRBV5-6 and TRBJ1-1; maybe TRBD1 (5 bases). V gave up 4 bases and J gave up 0 bases, with 13 bases separating them. The CDR3 has 15 residues. CDR1 is SGHDT and CDR2 is YYEEEE in the germline V gene. The CDR3 loop is CASSPNTGLNTEAFF. Written as DNA, the CDR3 is TGTGCCAGCAGCCCAAATACAGGTTTGAACACTGAAGCTTTCTTT.

The V gene is TRBV5-6, the J gene TRBJ1-1; D uncertain. Germline lookup yields CDR1 SGHDT and CDR2 YYEEEE. The CDR3 length is 13 residues. The V and J ends lost 5 bases and 6 bases respectively, with 14 bases between them. CDR3 coding DNA: TGTGCCAGCAGTTTGACCCGGTGGTCTGAAGCTTTCTTT. Encoded protein: CASSLTRWSEAFF.

The chain is built from TRBV30 and TRBJ2-2; D not certain. V was clipped by 2 bases and J by 3 bases, with 4 bases between them. CDR1 and CDR2 (germline): GTSNPN, SVGIG (reference sequence). CDR3 size: 12 residues. This CDR3 is CAWSRDTGELFF. CDR3 DNA: TGTGCCTGGAGTCGGGACACCGGGGAGCTGTTTTTT.

V gene TRBV29-1 combines with J gene TRBJ2-1; tentatively, D is TRBD2 (6 bases). The V end was cut by 5 bases, the J end by 6 bases, with 14 bases between. Germline assignment: CDR1 SQVTM and CDR2 ANQGSEA. This CDR3 comprises 13 residues. CDR3 sequence (DNA): TGCAGCGTTCGGGGGAGAGGTAGCAATGAGCAGTTCTTC. Protein: CSVRGRGSNEQFF.

This clone appeared a few times. The chain has TRBV6-5 and TRBJ1-1; D uncertain. Trimming removed 5 bases at V and 5 bases at J, with 18 bases between. Germline V gene sequence: CDR1 MNHEY, CDR2 SVGAGI. The CDR3 runs to 15 residues. The DNA for the CDR3 is TGTGCCAGCAGTCCCCTCTGGCGAGGGTGGACTGAAGCTTTCTTT. Protein product: CASSPLWRGWTEAFF.

J is TRBJ2-6 and V is TRBV18, with TRBD1 matching 9 bases. J gave up 2 bases and V 3 bases, and 8 bases lay outside the gene matches. This CDR3 is built from 18 residues. Germline CDR1 and CDR2: KGHSH and LQKENI. The CDR3 DNA sequence: TGTGCCAGCTCACCTTACGCACAGGGGGCGGCTGGGGCCAACGTCCTGACTTTC. This gives the protein CASSPYAQGAAGANVLTF.